This T cell receptor (beta chain) is from a study of T cells in Graves' hyperthyroidism and ophthalmopathy. Regarding the study as a whole: A median around 6.4 months before onset, the model predicted ophthalmopathy. Ophthalmopathy cases were set apart from stable hyperthyroidism by a 13 V-J model. Blood also held most thyroid clonotypes expanded beyond 0.001.

Germline V gene sequence: CDR1 SGHDT, CDR2 YYEEEE. Trimming stripped 0 bases from V and 8 bases from J, with 17 bases between. The CDR3 is 15 amino acids. Exclusion followed for patients with uncontrolled infection, other autoimmune disease, pregnancy or lactation. Amplification targeted TCR beta CDR3 regions from RNA transcripts. A first-round RT-PCR of the TCR CDR3 used the HTBI primer set. Each CDR3 protein is one row after TCRdb ran MiXCR on the multiplex PCR reads. This table holds about 59,000 distinct CDR3 sequences, around 50% found once. This clonotype was observed at least ten times. Its antigen is unknown.

J is TRBJ1-2 and V is TRBV5-6, with D perhaps TRBD1 (6 bases). Sample: blood. The clonotype was recovered from a woman aged 55-69 years with Graves' ophthalmopathy. DNA for the CDR3: TGTGCCAGCAGCTTGGGAGGGACACCCCGAGCGGGCTACACCTTC. As protein: CASSLGGTPRAGYTF.